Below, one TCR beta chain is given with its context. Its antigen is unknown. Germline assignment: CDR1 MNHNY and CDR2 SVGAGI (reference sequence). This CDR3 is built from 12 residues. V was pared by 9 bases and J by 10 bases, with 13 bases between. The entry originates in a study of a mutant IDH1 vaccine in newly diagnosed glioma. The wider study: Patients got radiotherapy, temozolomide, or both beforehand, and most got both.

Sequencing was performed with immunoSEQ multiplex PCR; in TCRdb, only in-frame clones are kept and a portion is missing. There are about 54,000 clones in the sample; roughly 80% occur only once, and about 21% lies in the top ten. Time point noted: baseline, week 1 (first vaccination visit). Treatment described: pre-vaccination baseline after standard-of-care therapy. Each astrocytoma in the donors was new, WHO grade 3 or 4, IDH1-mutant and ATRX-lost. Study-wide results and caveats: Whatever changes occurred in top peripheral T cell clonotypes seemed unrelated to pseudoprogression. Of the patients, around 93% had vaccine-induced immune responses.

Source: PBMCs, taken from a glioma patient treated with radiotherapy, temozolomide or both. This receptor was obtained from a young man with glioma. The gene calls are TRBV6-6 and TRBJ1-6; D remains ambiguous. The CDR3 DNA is TGTGCCAGTGTATCAGGTCGGTCACCCCTCCACTTT. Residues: CASVSGRSPLHF.